Sequencing of this T cell receptor (beta chain) was carried out in a study of neoadjuvant anti-PD-1 for oral cavity cancer. Overall study context: Around day 43, patients without progression received a fourth nivolumab dose before surgery.

With V trimmed by 5 bases and J by 5 bases, 7 bases remained unmatched. Germline-derived CDR1 and CDR2 are SGHRS and YFSETQ. The CDR3 runs to 14 residues. This clone showed up just a few times. Its antigen is unknown. Study-level points and caveats: PBMC Gini-index clonality exceeded responders' in non-responders post-nivolumab.

Assay used: immunoSEQ multiplex PCR; TCRdb lists only in-frame clones, some missing. The sample includes more than 15,000 clones, 66% of them seen just once. The starting material was PBMCs, obtained before nivolumab (anti-PD-1) treatment. The clonotype was recovered from a person aged 35-79 years with oral cavity squamous cell carcinoma. V is TRBV5-1 and J is TRBJ1-1; 9 bases are shared with TRBD1. In nucleotides, the CDR3 is TGCGCCAGCAGGAGCGGGACAGGGCAAACTGAAGCTTTCTTT. Amino acid sequence: CASRSGTGQTEAFF.